The 25 T cell receptor beta chains presented below share a single source sample, sequenced in a study of tumor-infiltrating lymphocytes in oesophageal squamous cell carcinoma. In TCRdb, the PCR reads were re-called with MiXCR into one record per CDR3 protein. In the table there are some 21,000 distinct CDR3 sequences, roughly 43% of which are singletons. The material sequenced was normal esophageal tissue next to the tumor. The receptors shown here come from a male donor with esophageal squamous cell carcinoma.

The chain recombines TRBV14 with TRBJ2-3; D could derive from TRBD1 or TRBD2 (5 bases each). TRBJ2-1 explains the end of the DNA better; the J call may be wrong. The CDR3 runs to 16 residues. Germline V gene sequence: CDR1 SGHDN, CDR2 FVKESK. DNA for the CDR3: TGTGCCAGCAGCCCGAAATGGGGGACGTTCACAGATACGCAGTTCTTC. The encoded protein is CASSPKWGTFTDTQFF.

This clonotype ranks as large. This chain uses TRBV7-2 with TRBJ2-5, with D possibly being TRBD2 (6 bases). The V and J ends lost 5 bases and 7 bases respectively, with 17 bases between them. The CDR3 covers 14 residues. Germline CDR1 reads SGHTA; CDR2 reads FQGNSA. CDR3 protein: CASSTAGTVVTQYF. The CDR3 DNA follows: TGTGCCAGCAGCACTGCGGGGACGGTGGTGACCCAGTACTTC.

The CDR3 region is CALSPGQGSGELFF. The CDR3 DNA sequence: TGTGCCTTATCTCCGGGACAGGGTAGCGGGGAGCTGTTTTTT. The genes are TRBV19 and TRBJ2-2; 9 nucleotides align to TRBD1. V shed 11 bases and J 7 bases; nucleotides not matched to a gene: 11. This CDR3 comprises 14 residues. Per germline, CDR1 LNHDA and CDR2 SQIVND (reference sequence).

The rearrangement uses TRBV7-6 and TRBJ2-5; D is unresolved. With the DNA end fitting TRBJ2-1 better, the J assignment may be wrong. The CDR3 runs to 13 residues. Germline lookup yields CDR1 SGHVS and CDR2 FNYEAQ. The CDR3 sequence is CASSLDIWGGQFF. In nucleotides, the CDR3 is TGTGCCAGCAGCTTAGATATTTGGGGTGGGCAGTTCTTC.

Many counts were recorded for this clonotype. A much larger clonotype is one base distant, so this may be a read error. In DNA, the CDR3 is TGTGCCAGCAGCTCGCCGGGACTAGTCCGCGATGAGCAGTACTTC. Translation: CASSSPGLVRDEQYF. This chain links TRBV7-9 with TRBJ2-7, with TRBD2 identical over 8 bases. CDR1 and CDR2 (germline): SEHNR, FQNEAQ (reference sequence). This CDR3 is built from 15 residues. J gave up 7 bases and V 4 bases, and 12 bases lay outside the gene matches. The variable domain in full, with the rest retrieved from reference TRBV7-9 and TRBJ2-7, is DTGVSQNPRHKITKRGQNVTFRCDPISEHNRLYWYRQTLGQGPEFLTYFQNEAQLEKSRLLSDRFSAERPKGSFSTLEIQRTEQGDSAMYLCASSSPGLVRDEQYFGPGTRLTVT.

The chain employs TRBV7-2 and TRBJ2-1, with a weak D call TRBD2 (6 bases). CDR1 and CDR2 from the germline V gene are SGHTA and FQGNSA. The CDR3 length is 13 residues. V dropped 5 bases and J dropped 13 bases, with 18 bases sitting between them. DNA of the CDR3: TGTGCCAGCAGCCCACGGCGGGAAGAGACCCAGTTCTTC. Residues: CASSPRREETQFF.

About this clonotype itself: Just one base apart from a much larger clone, this may be a read error. The V and J genes are TRBV27 and TRBJ2-4; D not certain. The V gene's germline CDR1 is MNHEY and CDR2 SMNVEV (reference sequence). The CDR3 contains 14 residues. V shed 3 bases and J shed 13 bases, with 19 bases lying between them. The CDR3: CASSFIGMGPVQYF. The CDR3 bases are TGTGCCAGCAGTTTTATAGGGATGGGTCCTGTGCAGTACTTC.

The gene calls are TRBV2 and TRBJ1-2, with TRBD1 matching 7 bases. Germline-derived CDR1 and CDR2 are SNHLY and FYNNEI. This CDR3 is 12 amino acids long. J gave up 4 bases and V 6 bases, and 2 bases lay outside the gene matches. The CDR3 DNA sequence: TGTGCCAGCAGCCCAGGGGGCTATGGCTACACCTTC. It is translated as CASSPGGYGYTF.

This clonotype was detected many times. The V gene is TRBV5-1, the J gene TRBJ2-7; D is ambiguous. CDR1 is SGHRS, CDR2 YFSETQ, per germline. This CDR3 has 13 residues. Trimming pared 0 bases from V and 6 bases from J, leaving 10 bases between. In DNA, the CDR3 is TGCGCCAGCAGCTTGGATTGGGTAGGCGAGCAGTACTTC. Translating gives CASSLDWVGEQYF.

V and J are TRBV28 and TRBJ2-5; 9 positions match TRBD2. The DNA matches TRBJ2-7 better at its end, which makes the J call doubtful. Germline V lookup: CDR1 MDHEN, CDR2 SYDVKM. The CDR3 runs 15 residues. In DNA, the CDR3 is TGTGCCAGCAGTCCGGGACTAGCTGGGGCTTACGAGCAGTACTTC. It encodes CASSPGLAGAYEQYF.

There are a few counts of this clonotype. This rearrangement joins TRBV11-2 to TRBJ1-6, with TRBD1 as a possible D gene (5 bases). The germline CDR1 and CDR2 sequences are SGHAT and FQNNGV. V lost 1 base and J lost 4, with 8 bases in between. The CDR3 runs 15 residues. CDR3 amino acids: CASSLGAGYNSPLHF. The DNA for the CDR3 is TGTGCCAGCAGCTTAGGGGCAGGGTATAATTCACCCCTCCACTTT. The variable domain in full, with the rest retrieved from reference TRBV11-2 and TRBJ1-6, is EAGVAQSPRYKIIEKRQSVAFWCNPISGHATLYWYQQILGQGPKLLIQFQNNGVVDDSQLPKDRFSAERLKGVDSTLKIQPAKLEDSAVYLCASSLGAGYNSPLHFGNGTRLTVT.

With regard to this clonotype: The CDR3 carries no conserved terminal phenylalanine or tryptophan, so it likely arises from a read error. No DNA is shown, since the ends of the CDR3 on it are uncertain; the CDR3 is the one TCRdb lists. V and J are TRBV7-2 and TRBJ2-3; the D call in the table, TRBD1, was not verified against the DNA. The CDR3 adds up to 8 amino acids, both ends counted. Germline V gene sequence: CDR1 SGHTA, CDR2 FQGNSA. This chain's CDR3 is CASSLVGG.

This clonotype was recorded many times. The chain employs TRBV5-3 and TRBJ1-4, with D perhaps TRBD1 (5 bases). TRBV5-3 is an ORF, and what it does is uncertain. The V gene lost 2 bases and the J gene lost 1 base, with 18 bases spanning the gap. This CDR3 comprises 18 residues. As DNA, the CDR3 is TGTGCCAGAAGCTTATTTCCACAGGATCTTGGAACTAATGAAAAACTGTTTTTT. Its translation is CARSLFPQDLGTNEKLFF.

At least ten counts were recorded for this clonotype. The gene calls are TRBV5-4 and TRBJ2-3; TRBD1 agrees at 12 bases. The V gene end was trimmed by 0 bases and the J gene end by 4 bases; junction bases not matched to a gene: 3. The length of the CDR3 is 16 residues. From germline, CDR1 is SGHNT and CDR2 YYREEE (reference sequence). Written as DNA, the CDR3 is TGTGCCAGCAGCTTGGGGGACAGGGGGCGATCAGATACGCAGTATTTT. This sequence encodes CASSLGDRGRSDTQYF.

V usage is TRBV19 and J usage is TRBJ2-3; 11 nucleotides match TRBD2. CDR1 is LNHDA and CDR2 is SQIVND in the germline V gene (reference sequence). After removal of 5 bases from V and 2 bases from J, the junction contained 9 bases not matched to a gene. The CDR3 is 17 amino acids. The DNA of the CDR3 is TGTGCCAGTAGTCCTCAACCACTAGCGGGAGCCACAGATACGCAGTATTTT. Protein: CASSPQPLAGATDTQYF. Complete variable domain (other parts from reference TRBV19 and TRBJ2-3): DGGITQSPKYLFRKEGQNVTLSCEQNLNHDAMYWYRQDPGQGLRLIYYSQIVNDFQKGDIAEGYSVSREKKESFPLTVTSAQKNPTAFYLCASSPQPLAGATDTQYFGPGTRLTVL.

The chain is built from TRBV7-3 and TRBJ2-1, with D perhaps TRBD2 (6 bases). Germline-derived CDR1 and CDR2 are SGHTA and FQGTGA. V was cut by 5 bases and J by 2 bases, with 13 bases left in between. CDR3 size: 15 residues. The DNA for the CDR3 is TGTGCCAGCAGCCCCGTGGCTAGCGCCTACAATGAGCAGTTCTTC. It encodes CASSPVASAYNEQFF.

The chain recombines TRBV6-1 with TRBJ2-5, with 10 bases fitting TRBD2. Unmatched junction bases numbered 13, after V lost 7 bases and J lost 11 bases. Per the germline V gene, CDR1 is MNHNS and CDR2 is SASEGT. The CDR3 is made up of 14 amino acids. CDR3 DNA: TGTGCCAGCACACTAGCGGGAAACTACAATGAGCAGTACTTC. It is translated as CASTLAGNYNEQYF.

By share, this clonotype ranks as medium-sized. This chain links TRBV11-2 with TRBJ2-1; D might be TRBD2 (5 bases). The V and J ends lost 0 bases and 1 base respectively, with 13 bases between them. Germline CDR1 SGHAT, CDR2 FQNNGV. The CDR3 consists of 17 residues. CDR3 in DNA: TGTGCCAGCAGCTTAGATCGCGGACTCCTTTCCTACAATGAGCAGTTCTTC. Its protein is CASSLDRGLLSYNEQFF.

The chain is built from TRBV7-2 and TRBJ2-7; weak D call: TRBD1 (6 bases). The DNA end lines up better with TRBJ1-2; the J call may be wrong. Germline lookup yields CDR1 SGHTA and CDR2 FQGNSA. This CDR3 is 14 amino acids long. This CDR3 reads CASSFGTRSYGYTF. The DNA of the CDR3 is TGTGCCAGCAGCTTTGGGACACGGTCCTATGGCTACACCTTC.

This clonotype showed up many times. The chain links TRBV7-6 to TRBJ1-2; the match to TRBD1 covers 10 bases. The CDR3 totals 14 residues. Germline V gene sequence: CDR1 SGHVS, CDR2 FNYEAQ. Trimming cost V 3 bases and J 4 bases; bases outside gene matches: 2. The chain's CDR3 is CASSLGQGTYGYTF. CDR3 DNA: TGTGCCAGCAGCTTGGGACAGGGGACCTATGGCTACACCTTC.

This clonotype was observed many times. The V and J genes are TRBV10-1 and TRBJ2-3; 8 bases line up with TRBD2. CDR1 is WNHNN, CDR2 SYGVQD, per germline (reference sequence). V lost 0 bases, J lost 6 bases, and 5 bases stayed unmatched. The length of the CDR3 is 15 residues. CDR3 bases: TGCGCCAGCAGTGAGTCGTTAGCGGGAATGGATACGCAGTATTTT. Translating it yields CASSESLAGMDTQYF.

A few counts support this clonotype. Given a much more abundant clone one base away, this may be a read error. This rearrangement joins TRBV12-3 or TRBV12-4 to TRBJ2-3, with TRBD2 matching over 7 bases. V was pared by 3 bases and J by 14 bases, with 14 bases of the junction left unmatched. CDR3 length: 14 amino acids. The CDR3: CASSFREGTGELYF. Written as DNA, the CDR3 is TGTGCCAGCAGTTTCAGGGAGGGCACCGGGGAGCTGTATTTT.

This clonotype qualifies as medium-sized. V gene TRBV7-9 combines with J gene TRBJ2-7, with 15 bases lining up with TRBD2. Germline assignment: CDR1 SEHNR and CDR2 FQNEAQ (reference sequence). The CDR3 contains 17 residues. Trimming cost V 4 bases and J 3 bases; bases outside gene matches: 7. The CDR3, as DNA: TGTGCCAGCAGCTCAGCTGGACTAGCGGGAGGGAGCTACGAGCAGTACTTC. Encoded protein: CASSSAGLAGGSYEQYF.

As concerns this clonotype: The final CDR3 position lacks the conserved phenylalanine or tryptophan, pointing to a likely read error. It is unclear where the CDR3 begins or ends on the DNA, so no DNA is shown, and the CDR3 is as TCRdb lists it. The V and J genes are TRBV7-6 and TRBJ2-6. Germline V gene lookup returns CDR1 SGHVS and CDR2 FNYEAQ. Inclusive of both ends, the CDR3 amounts to 8 amino acids. The CDR3 spells CASSLAGS.

The chain uses TRBV18 and TRBJ2-1; maybe TRBD2 (7 bases). This CDR3 region has 15 residues. V was pared by 0 bases and J by 8 bases, with 14 bases between. The germline V gene has CDR1 KGHSH and CDR2 LQKENI. The CDR3 DNA sequence: TGTGCCAGCTCACCACCACTAGCGCCAGGGGATGAGCAGTTCTTC. Translated: CASSPPLAPGDEQFF.